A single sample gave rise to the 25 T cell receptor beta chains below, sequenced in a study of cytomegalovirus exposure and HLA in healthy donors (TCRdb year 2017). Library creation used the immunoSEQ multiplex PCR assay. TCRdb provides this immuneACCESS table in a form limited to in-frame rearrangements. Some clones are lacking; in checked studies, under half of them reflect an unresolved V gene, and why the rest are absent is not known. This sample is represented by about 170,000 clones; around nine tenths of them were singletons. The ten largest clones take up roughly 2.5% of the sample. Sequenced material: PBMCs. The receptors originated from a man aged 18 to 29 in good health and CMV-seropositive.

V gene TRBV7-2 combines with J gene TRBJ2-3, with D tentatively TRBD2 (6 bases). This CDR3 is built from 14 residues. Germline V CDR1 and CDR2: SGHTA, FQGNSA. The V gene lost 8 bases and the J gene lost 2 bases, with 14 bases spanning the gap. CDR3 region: CASGAGPITDTQYF. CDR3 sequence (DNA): TGTGCCAGCGGGGCGGGACCAATCACAGATACGCAGTATTTT.

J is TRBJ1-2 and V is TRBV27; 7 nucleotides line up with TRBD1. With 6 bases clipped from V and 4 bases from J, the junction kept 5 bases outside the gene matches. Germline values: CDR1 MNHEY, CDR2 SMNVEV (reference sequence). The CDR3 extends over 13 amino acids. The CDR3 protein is CASRGDSPYGYTF. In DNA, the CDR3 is TGTGCCAGCAGGGGGGACAGCCCCTATGGCTACACCTTC.

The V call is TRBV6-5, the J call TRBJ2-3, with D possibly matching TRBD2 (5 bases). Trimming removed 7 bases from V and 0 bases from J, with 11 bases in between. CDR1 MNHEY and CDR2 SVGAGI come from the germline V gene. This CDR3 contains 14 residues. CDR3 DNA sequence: TGTGCCAGCAAGGTAGCGACTAGCACAGATACGCAGTATTTT. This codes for CASKVATSTDTQYF.

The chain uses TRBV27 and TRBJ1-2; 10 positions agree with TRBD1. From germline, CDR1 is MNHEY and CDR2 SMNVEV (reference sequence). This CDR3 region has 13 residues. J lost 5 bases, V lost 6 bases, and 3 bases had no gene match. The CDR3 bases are TGTGCCAGCAGAATGGACAGGGGGTATGGCTACACCTTC. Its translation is CASRMDRGYGYTF.

CDR3 bases: TGTGCCAGCAGCTTAGTCGCTGGGAGCTATGGCTACACCTTC. This gives the protein CASSLVAGSYGYTF. The chain uses TRBV7-8 and TRBJ1-2; D gene ambiguous. Germline values: CDR1 SGHVS, CDR2 FQNEAQ. The CDR3 runs 14 residues. V was trimmed by 1 base and J by 4 bases, leaving 10 bases between them.

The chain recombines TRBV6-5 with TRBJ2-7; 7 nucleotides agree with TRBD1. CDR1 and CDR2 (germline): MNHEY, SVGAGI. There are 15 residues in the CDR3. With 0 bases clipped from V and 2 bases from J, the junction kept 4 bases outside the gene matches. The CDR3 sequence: CASSYSPRGTYEQYF. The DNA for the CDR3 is TGTGCCAGCAGTTACTCGCCCAGGGGGACCTACGAGCAGTACTTC.

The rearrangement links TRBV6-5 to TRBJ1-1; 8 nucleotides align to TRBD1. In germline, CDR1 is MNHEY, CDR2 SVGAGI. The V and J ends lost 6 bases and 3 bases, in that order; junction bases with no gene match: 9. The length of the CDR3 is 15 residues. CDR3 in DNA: TGTGCCAGCAGCCTCAGGGGGCGAGGGGACACTGAAGCTTTCTTT. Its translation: CASSLRGRGDTEAFF.

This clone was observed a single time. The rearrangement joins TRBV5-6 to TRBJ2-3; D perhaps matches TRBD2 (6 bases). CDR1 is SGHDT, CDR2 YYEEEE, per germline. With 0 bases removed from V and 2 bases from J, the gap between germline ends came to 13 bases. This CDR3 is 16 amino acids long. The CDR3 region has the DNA TGTGCCAGCAGCTTGGGGCCCGGGACTTCCACAGATACGCAGTATTTT. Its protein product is CASSLGPGTSTDTQYF.

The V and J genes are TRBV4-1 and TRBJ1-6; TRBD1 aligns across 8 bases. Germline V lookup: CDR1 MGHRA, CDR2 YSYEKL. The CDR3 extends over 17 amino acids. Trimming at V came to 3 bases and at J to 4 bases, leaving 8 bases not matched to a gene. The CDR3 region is CASSHALDRDYNSPLHF. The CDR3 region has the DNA TGCGCCAGCAGCCATGCTTTGGACAGGGATTATAATTCACCCCTCCACTTT.

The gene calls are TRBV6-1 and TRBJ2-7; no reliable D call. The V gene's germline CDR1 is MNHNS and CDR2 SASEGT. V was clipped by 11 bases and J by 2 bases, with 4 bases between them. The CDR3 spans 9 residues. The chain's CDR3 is CAAAYEQYF. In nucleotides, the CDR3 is TGTGCCGCGGCCTACGAGCAGTACTTC.

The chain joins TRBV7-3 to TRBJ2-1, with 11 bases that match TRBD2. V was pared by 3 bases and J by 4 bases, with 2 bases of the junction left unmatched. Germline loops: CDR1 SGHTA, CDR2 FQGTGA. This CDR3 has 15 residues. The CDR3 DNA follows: TGTGCCAGCAGCTTCCGACTAGCGGGGTACAATGAGCAGTTCTTC. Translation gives CASSFRLAGYNEQFF.

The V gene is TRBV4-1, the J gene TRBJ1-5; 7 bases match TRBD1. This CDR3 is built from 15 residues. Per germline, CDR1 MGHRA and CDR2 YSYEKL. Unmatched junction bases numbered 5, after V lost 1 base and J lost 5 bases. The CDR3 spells CASSQVDRKDQPQHF. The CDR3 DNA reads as TGCGCCAGCAGCCAAGTGGACAGGAAGGATCAGCCCCAGCATTTT.

CDR3 residues: CASSQDQGAGTEAFF. The CDR3, as DNA: TGCGCCAGCAGCCAAGATCAGGGGGCGGGCACTGAAGCTTTCTTT. This chain joins TRBV4-3 and TRBJ1-1, with TRBD1 matching 8 bases. The trim removed 0 bases at V and 4 bases at J, leaving 4 bases unmatched. The CDR3 has 15 amino acids. The germline CDR1 and CDR2 sequences are LGHNA and YSLEER.

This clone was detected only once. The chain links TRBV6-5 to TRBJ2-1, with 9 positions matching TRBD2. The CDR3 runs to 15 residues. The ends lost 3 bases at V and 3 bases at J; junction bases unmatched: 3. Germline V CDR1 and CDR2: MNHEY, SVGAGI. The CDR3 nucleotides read TGTGCCAGCAGTTATTCTAGCGGGGACTACAATGAGCAGTTCTTC. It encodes CASSYSSGDYNEQFF.

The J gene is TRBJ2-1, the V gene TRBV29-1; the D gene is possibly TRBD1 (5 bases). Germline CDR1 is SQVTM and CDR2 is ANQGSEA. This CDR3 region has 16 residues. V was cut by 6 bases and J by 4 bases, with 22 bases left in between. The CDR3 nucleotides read TGCAGCGTCCAGGGTCCCAAAGAATCTGCGTACAATGAGCAGTTCTTC. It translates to CSVQGPKESAYNEQFF.

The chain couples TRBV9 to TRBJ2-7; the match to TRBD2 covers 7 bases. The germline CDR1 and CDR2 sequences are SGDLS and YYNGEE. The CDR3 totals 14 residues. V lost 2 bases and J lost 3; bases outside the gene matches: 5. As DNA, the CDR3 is TGTGCCAGCAGCGTTAGCGGGTTAAGCTACGAGCAGTACTTC. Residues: CASSVSGLSYEQYF.

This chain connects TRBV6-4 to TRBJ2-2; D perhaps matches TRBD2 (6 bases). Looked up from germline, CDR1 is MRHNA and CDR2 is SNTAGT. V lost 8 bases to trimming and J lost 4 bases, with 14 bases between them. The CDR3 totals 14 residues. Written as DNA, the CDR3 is TGTGCCAGCTCCCCGGAGGGTTTCACCGGGGAGCTGTTTTTT. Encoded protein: CASSPEGFTGELFF.

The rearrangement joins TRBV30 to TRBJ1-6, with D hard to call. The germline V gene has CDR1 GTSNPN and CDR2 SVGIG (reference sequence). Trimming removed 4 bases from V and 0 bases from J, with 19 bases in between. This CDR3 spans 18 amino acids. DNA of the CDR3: TGTGCCTGGAATGGGAGAAAGACTGGGATCTCCTATAATTCACCCCTCCACTTT. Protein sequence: CAWNGRKTGISYNSPLHF.

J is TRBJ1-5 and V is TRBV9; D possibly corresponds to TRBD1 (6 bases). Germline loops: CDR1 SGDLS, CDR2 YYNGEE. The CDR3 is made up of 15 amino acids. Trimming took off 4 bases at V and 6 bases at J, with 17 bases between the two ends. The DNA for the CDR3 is TGTGCCAGCAGCCAGGGGCAGGGGAAGGGTCAGCCCCAGCATTTT. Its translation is CASSQGQGKGQPQHF.

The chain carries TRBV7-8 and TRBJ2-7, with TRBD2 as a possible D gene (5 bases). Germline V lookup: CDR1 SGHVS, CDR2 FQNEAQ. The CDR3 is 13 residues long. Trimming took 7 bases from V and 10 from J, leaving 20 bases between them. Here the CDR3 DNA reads TGTGCCAGCACCCCGAGCGGTCCTGCCAACCAGTACTTC. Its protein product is CASTPSGPANQYF.

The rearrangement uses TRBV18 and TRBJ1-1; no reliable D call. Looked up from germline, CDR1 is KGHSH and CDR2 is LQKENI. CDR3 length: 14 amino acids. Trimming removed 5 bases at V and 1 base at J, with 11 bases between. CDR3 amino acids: CASSADQENTEAFF. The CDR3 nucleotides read TGTGCCAGCTCAGCAGACCAGGAGAACACTGAAGCTTTCTTT.

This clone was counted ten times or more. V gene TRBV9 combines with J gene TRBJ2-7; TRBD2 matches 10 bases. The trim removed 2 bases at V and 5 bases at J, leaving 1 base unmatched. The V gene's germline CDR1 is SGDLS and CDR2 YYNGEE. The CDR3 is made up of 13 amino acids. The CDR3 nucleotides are TGTGCCAGCAGCGTGGGACTAGCGCACGAGCAGTACTTC. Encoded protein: CASSVGLAHEQYF. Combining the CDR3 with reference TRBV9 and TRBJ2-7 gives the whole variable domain DSGVTQTPKHLITATGQRVTLRCSPRSGDLSVYWYQQSLDQGLQFLIQYYNGEERAKGNILERFSAQQFPDLHSELNLSSLELGDSALYFCASSVGLAHEQYFGPGTRLTVT.

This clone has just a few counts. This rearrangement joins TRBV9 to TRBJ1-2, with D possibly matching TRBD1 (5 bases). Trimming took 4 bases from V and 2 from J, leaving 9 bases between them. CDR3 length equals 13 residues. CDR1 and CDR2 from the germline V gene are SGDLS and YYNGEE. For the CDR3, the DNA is TGTGCCAGCAGCCCGGACACAAACTATGGCTACACCTTC. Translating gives CASSPDTNYGYTF.

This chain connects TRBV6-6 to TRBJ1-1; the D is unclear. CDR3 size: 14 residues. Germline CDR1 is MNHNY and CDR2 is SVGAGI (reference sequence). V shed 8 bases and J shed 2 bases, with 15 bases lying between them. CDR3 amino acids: CASPSGRTNTEAFF. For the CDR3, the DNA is TGTGCCAGCCCGTCGGGCAGGACTAACACTGAAGCTTTCTTT.

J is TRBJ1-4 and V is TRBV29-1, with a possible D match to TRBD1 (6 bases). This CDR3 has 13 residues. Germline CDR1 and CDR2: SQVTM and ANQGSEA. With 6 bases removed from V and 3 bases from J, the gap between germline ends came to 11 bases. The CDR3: CSVEQGSNEKLFF. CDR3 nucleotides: TGCAGCGTCGAACAGGGCTCTAATGAAAAACTGTTTTTT.